The sequence of this T cell receptor (beta chain) was determined in a study of low-dose radiotherapy and immunotherapy resistance in tumors. Per the germline V gene, CDR1 is KGHDR and CDR2 is SFDVKD. The CDR3 runs 16 residues. TRAV- and TRBV-specific primers were used for first-strand cDNA, which covered alpha and beta chains. With a V-primer adapter and a constant-region primer, TCRs were amplified for roughly 21 PCR cycles. MiXCR, applied by TCRdb to the reads, yields one record per CDR3 protein. Of about 58,000 distinct CDR3 sequences listed, about a quarter are singletons. Noted time point: after trial treatment. Treatment defined: LDRT plus nivolumab, ipilimumab, low-dose cyclophosphamide and aspirin (RACIN trial). Notes on this clonotype: A read error is the likely source, as a far larger clone sits one nucleotide away.

The sample in question was PBMCs, obtained after low-dose radiotherapy plus immunotherapy. The receptor's source is a male donor with prostate cancer. The gene calls are TRBV24-1 and TRBJ2-7; no clear D. The DNA end is more similar to TRBJ2-1, so the J call may be wrong. CDR3 nucleotides: TGTGCCACCAGTGAGTTGGACGGTAGCTCCTACAGTGAGCAGTTCTTC. Translated, it gives CATSELDGSSYSEQFF.